There are many counts of the clone carrying this TCR beta chain. Template material for amplifying TCR beta CDR3 regions consisted of RNA transcripts. The study used the HTBI primer set for a first-round RT-PCR of the TCR CDR3. Each CDR3 protein gets one entry after TCRdb re-called the multiplex PCR reads with MiXCR. The sample contains about 480,000 distinct CDR3 sequences, around 15% of which appear only once. Hyperthyroidism of Graves' type that showed no ophthalmopathy progression within 18 months was stable. Uncontrolled infection, other autoimmune disease, pregnancy or lactation led to exclusion. This sample was taken from a study of T cells in Graves' hyperthyroidism and ophthalmopathy. Overall study context: Pretreatment peripheral blood was obtained at initial diagnosis.

This CDR3 has 13 amino acids. Germline V lookup: CDR1 GTSNPN, CDR2 SVGIG (reference sequence). V shed 4 bases and J shed 5 bases, with 14 bases lying between them. The rearrangement links TRBV30 to TRBJ1-1; D is undetermined. The TCR comes from a woman between 18 and 29 years old with Graves' hyperthyroidism. Sequencing was performed on blood. Written as DNA, the CDR3 is TGTGCCTGGACTACCCGACGGCGGACTGAAGCTTTCTTT. Protein: CAWTTRRRTEAFF.